Presented here are 18 T cell receptor beta chains from one specimen sequenced in a study of T cells in Graves' hyperthyroidism and ophthalmopathy. RNA transcripts were the template for amplifying TCR beta CDR3 regions. Initially, a first-round RT-PCR of the TCR CDR3 employed the HTBI primer set. TCRdb passed the multiplex PCR reads through MiXCR, listing each CDR3 protein once. There are a few hundred thousand distinct CDR3 sequences in the sample; roughly 17% occur only once, and roughly 18% lies in the top ten. The sequencing input was blood. The origin of the receptors is a woman between 18 and 30 years old with Graves' ophthalmopathy.

This chain connects TRBV10-3 to TRBJ1-2, with D maybe TRBD1 (5 bases). CDR1 is ENHRY, CDR2 SYGVKD, per germline. Trimming left V 10 bases short and J 8 bases short, with 14 bases between. The CDR3 loop spans 11 amino acids. Here the CDR3 DNA reads TGTGCCACCACCCCCGGGGACGGCTACACCTTC. Translation: CATTPGDGYTF.

The rearrangement uses TRBV14 and TRBJ2-1; D unclear. CDR1 is SGHDN and CDR2 is FVKESK in the germline V gene. Deletions cut 0 bases from V and 0 bases from J, with 15 bases between. This CDR3 spans 18 amino acids. The CDR3 bases are TGTGCCAGCAGCCAAGATTTTGGACCCCCGAGCTCCTACAATGAGCAGTTCTTC. This encodes CASSQDFGPPSSYNEQFF.

The rearrangement uses TRBV20-1 and TRBJ1-6; D is unresolved. Trimming took off 3 bases at V and 7 bases at J, with 16 bases between the two ends. The CDR3 is 15 residues long. Germline loops: CDR1 DFQATT, CDR2 SNEGSKA (reference sequence). The CDR3 loop is CSASPSGPSNSPLHF. CDR3 DNA sequence: TGCAGTGCTAGTCCCTCGGGCCCCTCCAATTCACCCCTCCACTTT.

V and J are TRBV7-8 and TRBJ2-7; TRBD1 aligns across 8 bases. This CDR3 has 16 amino acids. Germline V gene data show CDR1 as SGHVS and CDR2 as FQNEAQ. V gave up 0 bases and J gave up 5 bases; unmatched junction bases: 9. In DNA form, the CDR3 reads TGTGCCAGCAGCTTAGCTGGGGACAGGCCTAGGGACGAGCAGTACTTC. It is translated as CASSLAGDRPRDEQYF.

This clonotype was observed many times. The chain couples TRBV20-1 to TRBJ1-6; a weak D match, TRBD1 (5 bases). Deletions cut 3 bases from V and 0 bases from J, with 6 bases between. The CDR3 is made up of 14 amino acids. CDR1 and CDR2 from the germline V gene are DFQATT and SNEGSKA (reference sequence). The CDR3 spells CSASDSSYNSPLHF. In DNA form, the CDR3 reads TGCAGTGCTAGCGACAGCTCCTATAATTCACCCCTCCACTTT.

This clonotype came up many times. V is TRBV3-1 and J is TRBJ1-1, with D maybe TRBD1 (5 bases). Deletions cut 2 bases from V and 3 bases from J, with 10 bases between. CDR3 length: 14 amino acids. Germline CDR1 reads LGHDT; CDR2 reads YNNKEL (reference sequence). Written as DNA, the CDR3 is TGTGCCAGCAGCCAATACTCGGGGGACACTGAAGCTTTCTTT. This translates into CASSQYSGDTEAFF.

Ten or more counts support this clonotype. J is TRBJ2-3 and V is TRBV6-2 or TRBV6-3; 15 bases line up with TRBD2. There are 16 residues in the CDR3. The V gene's germline CDR1 is MNHEY and CDR2 SVGEGT. J was trimmed by 3 bases and V by 7 bases; bases with no gene match: 5. The chain's CDR3 is CASTRTSGRETDTQYF. Written as DNA, the CDR3 is TGTGCCAGCACCAGGACTAGCGGGAGGGAGACAGATACGCAGTATTTT.

The table lists this clonotype with a few counts. The rearrangement uses TRBV14 and TRBJ2-7; either TRBD1 or TRBD2 may supply D (5 bases each). This CDR3 has 16 residues. CDR1 SGHDN and CDR2 FVKESK come from the germline V gene. The ends were cut back, 3 bases at V and 2 bases at J, with 17 bases in the middle. The CDR3 here is CASSQIGTIRPYEQYF. CDR3 DNA sequence: TGTGCCAGCAGCCAGATCGGGACGATCAGGCCCTACGAGCAGTACTTC.

This clonotype was recorded a few times. This is likely a read error, given that the CDR3 carries no conserved phenylalanine or tryptophan at its end. The chain uses TRBV11-1 and TRBJ1-2, with 10 bases fitting TRBD1. Per germline, CDR1 SGHAT and CDR2 FQDESV (reference sequence). V shed 5 bases, J shed 4 bases, and the junction held 7 bases outside the gene matches. The CDR3 runs 15 residues. The DNA of the CDR3 is TGTGCCAGCAGCCCCTGGGACAGGGGTGGCTATGGCTACACCCTC. Amino acids: CASSPWDRGGYGYTL.

Turning to this clonotype: The junction differs from germline at one of its ends, possibly a read error. The chain joins TRBV5-1 to TRBJ2-5, with D hard to call. The CDR3 length is 15 residues. Germline CDR1 is SGHRS and CDR2 is YFSETQ. CDR3 nucleotides: TGTGCCAGCAGCGTGAACCTGATCGATCGGGAGACCCAGTACTTC. It codes for CASSVNLIDRETQYF.

The sample holds many counts of this clonotype. This chain uses TRBV27 with TRBJ2-1, with 13 bases lining up with TRBD2. Germline V CDR1 and CDR2: MNHEY, SMNVEV (reference sequence). Germline trimming cut 2 bases from V and 7 bases from J; bases unmatched to any gene: 5. This CDR3 comprises 16 residues. DNA of the CDR3: TGTGCCAGCAGTTTAAAACTAGCGGGAGGGTGGAATGAGCAGTTCTTC. This gives the protein CASSLKLAGGWNEQFF.

The chain employs TRBV19 and TRBJ1-2, with D possibly being TRBD1 (6 bases). The germline gives CDR1 LNHDA, CDR2 SQIVND (reference sequence). Trimming stripped 5 bases from V and 4 bases from J, with 20 bases between. CDR3 length: 16 residues. Here the CDR3 DNA reads TGTGCCAGTAGTCAAAGGACGGGGGCGCCGGGCTATGGCTACACCTTC. Protein sequence: CASSQRTGAPGYGYTF.

This clonotype showed up many times. The J gene is TRBJ2-3, the V gene TRBV7-2; D perhaps matches TRBD1 (8 bases). CDR1 is SGHTA and CDR2 is FQGNSA in the germline V gene. Deletions cut 1 base from V and 6 bases from J, with 17 bases between. The CDR3 has 16 amino acids. Here the CDR3 reads CASSLDLTGEGDTQYF. The CDR3 coding sequence is TGTGCCAGCAGCTTAGACTTGACAGGGGAGGGGGATACGCAGTATTTT. Drawing the rest from reference TRBV7-2 and TRBJ2-3, the complete variable domain is GAGVSQSPSNKVTEKGKDVELRCDPISGHTALYWYRQSLGQGLEFLIYFQGNSAPDKSGLPSDRFSAERTGGSVSTLTIQRTQQEDSAVYLCASSLDLTGEGDTQYFGPGTRLTVL.

This clonotype appeared a few times. The chain employs TRBV7-9 and TRBJ1-2; weak D call: TRBD1 (6 bases). CDR1 and CDR2 (germline): SEHNR, FQNEAQ (reference sequence). V shed 5 bases and J shed 2 bases, with 12 bases lying between them. The CDR3 consists of 14 residues. This CDR3 is CASSRPGQNYGYTF. CDR3 nucleotides: TGTGCCAGCAGCCGTCCGGGACAAAACTATGGCTACACCTTC.

This clonotype was observed at least ten times. The chain recombines TRBV3-1 with TRBJ2-2; D is ambiguous. CDR1 is LGHDT, CDR2 YNNKEL, per germline (reference sequence). The V end was cut by 1 base, the J end by 6 bases, with 9 bases between. This CDR3 has 14 amino acids. In DNA form, the CDR3 reads TGTGCCAGCAGCCAAGCGGCGTTCCCCGGGGAGCTGTTTTTT. Translated, it gives CASSQAAFPGELFF.

This chain links TRBV4-1 with TRBJ1-5; D gene ambiguous. Germline V gene lookup returns CDR1 MGHRA and CDR2 YSYEKL. V lost 0 bases and J lost 1, with 7 bases in between. The CDR3 consists of 15 residues. CDR3 region: CASSQDGVSNQPQHF. The CDR3, as DNA: TGCGCCAGCAGCCAAGATGGGGTAAGCAATCAGCCCCAGCATTTT.

This clonotype was seen a handful of times. V and J are TRBV28 and TRBJ2-5, with D perhaps matching TRBD2 (5 bases). Trimming took 7 bases from V and 5 from J, leaving 11 bases between them. Germline values: CDR1 MDHEN, CDR2 SYDVKM. CDR3 length equals 12 residues. CDR3 sequence (DNA): TGTGCCAGCATAAGAGGGAGTGAGACCCAGTACTTC. This translates into CASIRGSETQYF.

This clonotype has at least ten counts. The chain is built from TRBV6-2 or TRBV6-3 and TRBJ2-1; D is undetermined. Trimming took off 0 bases at V and 7 bases at J, with 10 bases between the two ends. Germline V lookup: CDR1 MNHEY, CDR2 SVGEGT. This CDR3 spans 14 amino acids. In DNA form, the CDR3 reads TGTGCCAGCAGTTACTCGCTCGGGTTGAATGAGCAGTTCTTC. It translates to CASSYSLGLNEQFF.